What follows describes a single TCR beta chain. Unique molecular identifiers were used in preparing the TCRbeta library. TCRdb independently ran MiXCR on the PCR reads; one entry per CDR3 protein. The top ten hold 3% to 4% of the sample, which has some 500,000 distinct CDR3 sequences, 15% to 20% seen once. The data derive from a study of T-cell reconstitution after alpha-beta-depleted transplantation in children. Germline CDR1 SGHRS, CDR2 YFSETQ. The V end lost 1 base, the J end lost 6 bases, and 23 bases lay between the germline ends. The CDR3 runs to 18 residues. Source: PBMCs from the stem cell graft donor, taken from the stem cell graft. V gene TRBV5-1 combines with J gene TRBJ2-1, with D possibly being TRBD2 (6 bases). This sequence originates from a human donor who donated a stem cell graft to a child with acute lymphoblastic leukemia. The CDR3 coding sequence is TGCGCCAGCAGCTTGTTCGGGAGTAGGTATGTTTTCGTCAATGAGCAGTTCTTC. Translation: CASSLFGSRYVFVNEQFF.